Each of the 24 T cell receptor beta chains below was sequenced from the same sample in a study of blood T cell repertoires in COVID-19. This table comes from immunoSEQ multiplex PCR, and its TCRdb copy is limited to in-frame clones, with some not included. Among approximately 340,000 clones listed, about 91% were seen once. Sequences were obtained from peripheral blood. These receptors came from a man aged 30 to 45 with COVID-19, enrolled during active disease.

The chain combines TRBV25-1 with TRBJ2-2; 8 bases map to TRBD1. The CDR3 consists of 14 residues. After removal of 3 bases from V and 6 bases from J, the junction contained 3 bases not matched to a gene. In germline, CDR1 is MGHDK, CDR2 SYGVNS. CDR3 in DNA: TGTGCCAGCAGTGAGTCAGGGGGCGCCGGGGAGCTGTTTTTT. Its protein is CASSESGGAGELFF.

V and J are TRBV24-1 and TRBJ1-2; the match to TRBD1 covers 9 bases. The V gene's germline CDR1 is KGHDR and CDR2 SFDVKD. J lost 4 bases, V lost 7 bases, and 12 bases had no gene match. The CDR3 is 16 amino acids. CDR3 bases: TGTGCCACCAGCCACCCCGGGACAGGGTCCACCTATGGCTACACCTTC. Its translation: CATSHPGTGSTYGYTF.

This rearrangement joins TRBV7-6 to TRBJ1-1; the match to TRBD1 covers 7 bases. J was trimmed by 0 bases and V by 1 base; bases with no gene match: 8. Germline V gene data show CDR1 as SGHVS and CDR2 as FNYEAQ. The CDR3 sequence is 17 residues long. The CDR3 loop reads CASSLEGAGFLNTEAFF. The DNA of the CDR3 is TGTGCCAGCAGCTTAGAGGGGGCAGGGTTCCTGAACACTGAAGCTTTCTTT.

The CDR3 sequence is CASSVATSGKREETQYF. The CDR3, as DNA: TGTGCCAGCAGCGTAGCCACTAGCGGGAAGCGGGAAGAGACCCAGTACTTC. V is TRBV9 and J is TRBJ2-5; TRBD2 aligns across 10 bases. The CDR3 is made up of 17 amino acids. V gave up 0 bases and J gave up 3 bases; unmatched junction bases: 8. Germline loops: CDR1 SGDLS, CDR2 YYNGEE.

This chain joins TRBV24-1 and TRBJ2-5, with 8 bases matching TRBD1. The CDR3 runs 21 residues. The germline gives CDR1 KGHDR, CDR2 SFDVKD. V gave up 3 bases and J gave up 1 base; unmatched junction bases: 21. Written as DNA, the CDR3 is TGTGCCACCAGTGATAACGCCGGGACAGGCTCCCCAGGATCCCCCCAAGAGACCCAGTACTTC. Encoded protein: CATSDNAGTGSPGSPQETQYF.

The rearrangement joins TRBV11-1 to TRBJ1-1; TRBD1 is a possible D gene (5 bases). V shed 1 base and J shed 4 bases, with 16 bases lying between them. In germline, CDR1 is SGHAT, CDR2 FQDESV (reference sequence). CDR3 size: 16 residues. CDR3 bases: TGTGCCAGCAGCTTAGACCAGGGCGCGTTTGGCACTGAAGCTTTCTTT. It translates to CASSLDQGAFGTEAFF.

This clone has a count of ten or more. This chain uses TRBV9 with TRBJ2-1; D is unresolved. Germline-derived CDR1 and CDR2 are SGDLS and YYNGEE. This CDR3 is 14 amino acids long. V lost 0 bases and J 4 bases, leaving 8 bases between the germline ends. CDR3 in DNA: TGTGCCAGCAGCGTAGAGAGCGTATACAATGAGCAGTTCTTC. Translating gives CASSVESVYNEQFF.

J is TRBJ1-4 and V is TRBV5-8, with TRBD1 identical over 11 bases. The CDR3 extends over 17 amino acids. Germline loops: CDR1 SGHTS, CDR2 YDEGEE. J gave up 8 bases and V 2 bases, and 11 bases lay outside the gene matches. DNA of the CDR3: TGTGCCAGCAGCTTAGGGTCAACCGGGACAGGGGGAGAAAAACTGTTTTTT. This codes for CASSLGSTGTGGEKLFF. Combining the CDR3 with reference TRBV5-8 and TRBJ1-4 gives the whole variable domain EAGVTQSPTHLIKTRGQQATLRCSPISGHTSVYWYQQALGLGLQFLLWYDEGEERNRGNFPPRFSGRQFPNYSSELNVNALELEDSALYLCASSLGSTGTGGEKLFFGSGTQLSVL.

The chain employs TRBV18 and TRBJ1-6, with 9 bases fitting TRBD1. The junction had 5 bases not matched to a gene; V was cut back by 5 bases and J by 9 bases. The CDR3 extends over 14 amino acids. CDR1 and CDR2 from the germline V gene are KGHSH and LQKENI. The CDR3 coding sequence is TGTGCCAGCTCATACGGACAGGGGACTTCACCCCTCCACTTT. Translating gives CASSYGQGTSPLHF.

CDR3 sequence: CASCLIRGSPLHF. DNA of the CDR3: TGTGCCAGCTGCTTAATCAGAGGTTCACCCCTCCACTTT. The V gene is TRBV27, the J gene TRBJ1-6, with D unclear. In germline, CDR1 is MNHEY, CDR2 SMNVEV (reference sequence). This CDR3 is 13 amino acids long. V lost 8 bases and J 9 bases, leaving 14 bases between the germline ends.

This chain uses TRBV3-1 (or the pseudogene TRBV3-2) with TRBJ2-3, with TRBD2 matching 7 bases. With 6 bases clipped from V and 1 base from J, the junction kept 1 base outside the gene matches. Germline loops: CDR1 LGHDT, CDR2 YNNKEL (reference sequence). There are 13 residues in the CDR3. The CDR3 region is CASSTSGTDTQYF. DNA for the CDR3: TGTGCCAGCAGTACTAGCGGCACAGATACGCAGTATTTT.

The V gene is TRBV18, the J gene TRBJ1-2, with 9 bases fitting TRBD1. The CDR3 runs to 15 residues. The J segment lost 8 bases and the V segment lost 3 bases, leaving 10 bases of the junction unmatched. Germline assignment: CDR1 KGHSH and CDR2 LQKENI. The CDR3 here is CASSPPGQGLVGYTF. The DNA of the CDR3 is TGTGCCAGCTCACCCCCGGGACAGGGCCTTGTGGGCTACACCTTC.

This CDR3 reads CASSLGGRANSPLHF. The CDR3 nucleotides read TGTGCCAGTAGCCTGGGAGGCAGGGCAAATTCACCCCTCCACTTT. The chain recombines TRBV19 with TRBJ1-6, with TRBD1 as a possible D gene (5 bases). Germline CDR1 and CDR2: LNHDA and SQIVND (reference sequence). CDR3 length equals 15 residues. V was pared by 6 bases and J by 7 bases, with 16 bases between.

J is TRBJ2-7 and V is TRBV14; 8 bases map to TRBD1. CDR3 length: 14 amino acids. The J segment lost 0 bases and the V segment lost 4 bases, leaving 2 bases of the junction unmatched. Germline V gene data show CDR1 as SGHDN and CDR2 as FVKESK. The CDR3 spells CASSPDRDSYEQYF. CDR3 DNA: TGTGCCAGCAGCCCGGACAGGGACTCCTACGAGCAGTACTTC.

The rearrangement joins TRBV5-6 to TRBJ2-7; 9 bases are shared with TRBD1. The V gene's germline CDR1 is SGHDT and CDR2 YYEEEE. The CDR3 length is 17 residues. V shed 4 bases, J shed 0 bases, and the junction held 11 bases outside the gene matches. The CDR3 DNA sequence: TGTGCCAGCAGCCCTCTACCGGGACAGGGTCCCTCCTACGAGCAGTACTTC. It translates to CASSPLPGQGPSYEQYF.

The chain uses TRBV6-5 and TRBJ1-6; D not resolved. Germline V gives CDR1 MNHEY, CDR2 SVGAGI. The CDR3 is made up of 15 amino acids. Trimming left V 7 bases short and J 9 bases short, with 19 bases between. The CDR3 spells CASNGRSGISSPLHF. The CDR3, as DNA: TGTGCCAGCAACGGAAGGTCAGGAATATCTTCACCCCTCCACTTT.

The chain couples TRBV4-2 to TRBJ1-1, with 8 bases matching TRBD1. CDR3 length: 14 residues. From germline, CDR1 is LGHNA and CDR2 YNFKEQ. The ends lost 4 bases at V and 1 base at J; junction bases unmatched: 2. CDR3 in DNA: TGTGCCAGCAGCCGGGGACAGGAGAACACTGAAGCTTTCTTT. This encodes CASSRGQENTEAFF.

V is TRBV28 and J is TRBJ1-1, with D possibly being TRBD1 (6 bases). This CDR3 is built from 15 residues. CDR1 MDHEN and CDR2 SYDVKM come from the germline V gene. Trimming shortened V by 7 bases and J by 0 bases, and 15 bases separated the two germline ends. The CDR3 here is CASKGPPGVNTEAFF. CDR3 bases: TGTGCCAGCAAAGGCCCTCCAGGGGTGAACACTGAAGCTTTCTTT.

The chain joins TRBV5-1 to TRBJ1-4; D perhaps matches TRBD1 (6 bases). CDR3 length equals 13 residues. The V gene's germline CDR1 is SGHRS and CDR2 YFSETQ. Trimming took off 7 bases at V and 8 bases at J, with 15 bases between the two ends. The CDR3 coding sequence is TGCGCCAGCCAAAGGGGGTGGGGAGAAAAACTGTTTTTT. This translates into CASQRGWGEKLFF.

This clone was detected only once. The rearrangement links TRBV7-8 to TRBJ2-7; 7 nucleotides match TRBD2. The CDR3 is 14 residues long. V was clipped by 3 bases and J by 2 bases; unmatched bases: 4. CDR1 SGHVS and CDR2 FQNEAQ come from the germline V gene. The CDR3 here is CASSLREGTYEQYF. In DNA form, the CDR3 reads TGTGCCAGCAGCTTGAGGGAGGGTACCTACGAGCAGTACTTC. The whole variable domain, remainder taken from reference TRBV7-8 and TRBJ2-7, is GAGVSQSPRYKVAKRGQDVALRCDPISGHVSLFWYQQALGQGPEFLTYFQNEAQLDKSGLPSDRFFAERPEGSVSTLKIQRTQQEDSAVYLCASSLREGTYEQYFGPGTRLTVT.

The rearrangement uses TRBV5-1 and TRBJ2-5, with no clear D. V lost 4 bases to trimming and J lost 5 bases, with 15 bases between them. The CDR3 has 14 residues. Germline-derived CDR1 and CDR2 are SGHRS and YFSETQ. The CDR3 loop is CASSTRLSGETQYF. The CDR3 region has the DNA TGCGCCAGCAGCACCCGACTCTCCGGGGAGACCCAGTACTTC.

The rearrangement joins TRBV11-2 to TRBJ2-1, with TRBD2 identical over 11 bases. V trimming: 5 bases; J trimming: 7 bases; junction bases outside the gene matches: 10. The germline V gene encodes CDR1 SGHAT and CDR2 FQNNGV. The CDR3 runs 16 residues. The CDR3 is CASSTRVAGGENEQFF. The CDR3 nucleotides read TGTGCCAGCAGCACCCGAGTAGCGGGGGGGGAAAATGAGCAGTTCTTC.

V usage is TRBV9 and J usage is TRBJ2-1; 9 nucleotides align to TRBD2. CDR3 size: 18 residues. V was pared by 0 bases and J by 7 bases, with 14 bases of the junction left unmatched. Germline V CDR1 and CDR2: SGDLS, YYNGEE. The CDR3 here is CASSVGGAGGLFMNEQFF. The CDR3 DNA reads TGTGCCAGCAGCGTAGGGGGAGCGGGGGGCCTATTTATGAATGAGCAGTTCTTC.

This rearrangement joins TRBV27 to TRBJ1-2; TRBD1 aligns across 7 bases. Trimming cost V 6 bases and J 5 bases; bases outside gene matches: 9. The CDR3 consists of 14 residues. The germline CDR1 and CDR2 sequences are MNHEY and SMNVEV (reference sequence). The CDR3 sequence: CASRPTGAGYGYTF. The CDR3 nucleotides read TGTGCCAGCAGGCCCACAGGGGCCGGGTATGGCTACACCTTC.